This TCR beta chain was sequenced during a study of cytomegalovirus exposure and HLA in healthy donors (dated by TCRdb to 2017 to 2019). The study in broad terms: According to an earlier analysis of a few hundred of the donors, about 170 million T cells yielded 90 million to 130 million unique TCR beta sequences and about 280 Gb of sequence data. An early release covering 550 to 700 HLA-typed donors comprised roughly 300 gigabases of sequencing data and tens of millions of unique TCR sequences. Of the approximately 400 genotyped donors, approximately 80% fell in the genetic ancestry cluster associated with self-reported Caucasian donors. The study aimed to test whether cataloging public T cell receptors could reveal signatures of past pathogen exposure. Using immunosequencing, the study profiled T cell repertoires from 666 subjects and related those repertoires to cytomegalovirus serostatus. Along with the roughly 610-subject first cohort, a separate validation cohort of over 90 different subjects was used. To predict cytomegalovirus infection status, the study brought together high-throughput TCR immunosequencing, statistical association of individual TCRs with disease status, and machine learning. To study patterns of TCR occurrence, a later analysis re-analyzed previously published TCR beta repertoires from 650 to 750 donors and added high-resolution HLA genotyping. Rather than drawing on any new phenotypic data, the later analysis identified candidate immune exposures from TCR beta sequences and the way those sequences occurred across donors. An earlier analysis of about 620 of the donors applied high-throughput TCR beta sequencing to assess whether each TCR beta V gene segment acted as functional or pseudogenic. Alongside the repertoire data, information on donor age, sex, ethnicity and CMV serostatus was compiled. A later genetic analysis took genome-wide SNP genotypes for about 55% of the 666 donors and used that subset as a discovery cohort. Every repertoire in the discovery cohort had been generated on one and the same sequencing platform. Class I and class II HLA loci were covered by the typing at four-digit resolution. Typing coverage differed by locus: A, B, C, DRB1 and DQB1 were typed in about 620-640 donors, DQA1 in about 500, DPA1 in over 600, and DPB1 in 472. Roughly five DR-DQ haplotypes were treated as single units for association and clustering because of strong linkage in the cohort. On average, about 240,000 unique TCR beta nucleotide sequences were sequenced per donor among a few hundred genotyped donors of the cohort, with about 19% of those sequences being non-productive. What the research found in general, with its limitations: In this cohort, only TCR beta chains were sequenced, and detectable features were limited by the absence of alpha or paired-chain data. An earlier analysis of several hundred of the donors showed that most TCR beta V segments appeared in productive rearrangements either about 90% or about 30% of the time, which broadly matched IMGT annotations. An association between a missense DCLRE1C variant and V-gene and J-gene trimming of TCR beta chains was found in a later genetic analysis and replicated in an independent cohort. Cytomegalovirus status was reported to be diagnosed by the classifier with high specificity and sensitivity in both the original and validation cohorts. Across donors, most TCR sequences were observed very rarely, whereas some public TCRs were present in many individuals. It was suggested by the authors that the approach could potentially be generalized to other disease states and immunological phenotypes. A later analysis found that most CMV-associated TCR beta chains appeared HLA-restricted, with HLA associations seemingly driven largely by CMV exposure. Roughly uniform sequencing depth across donors was assumed in presence/absence analyses, although this assumption may not hold. Some IMGT-functional V segments, including TRBV6-2 and TRBV6-3, could not be distinguished by the 87-base-pair reads and were therefore excluded. A later analysis associated 15,000 or so TCR beta sequences with specific HLA alleles at a false discovery rate of 0.05. A further reported finding was that TCR beta sequences accurately predicted the HLA-A and HLA-B alleles for most subjects in the first cohort. In the study, around 150 TCR beta chains were listed as associated with cytomegalovirus. A later genetic analysis reported fewer N-insertions in productive TCRs among donors in an Asian-associated ancestry cluster than the approximately 670-donor mean. In a later analysis, several top co-occurrence clusters were reported to appear linked to parvovirus B19, influenza, CMV and Epstein-Barr virus. According to a later analysis, TCR association rates differed among HLA loci, with DRB1 alleles showing the most associated TCRs and HLA-C alleles showing the fewest. When HLA alleles, especially DR and DQ, strongly co-occurred, attributing TCR associations to individual alleles was difficult. Correlated functional status among segregating V segments might be attributable to linkage disequilibrium, but an unknown experimental factor could not be ruled out. The earlier analysis of some 560 of the donors excluded approximately 17 rarely observed V segments, including chromosome 9 orphons, because counts were too low. CMV serostatus was the only immune exposure information available for the cohort. A group of highly shared sequence variants was considered likely to be a technical artifact of the sequencing pipeline. A later analysis found that HLA-associated TCR beta chains were more clonally expanded and had lower generation probabilities than equally common non-associated chains. Three of the identified cytomegalovirus-associated TCR beta chains were confirmed in vitro to be specific for cytomegalovirus antigens. Because HLA typing was unavailable for some donors at each locus, only the typed subset was used in association tests.

Reading the germline V gene gives CDR1 SGHTA and CDR2 FQGNSA. The CDR3 numbers 13 residues from cysteine through phenylalanine. Just CDR3 DNA is preserved here, 39 bases in frame from base 1. V sheds 1 base and J sheds 3 bases, leaving 7 bases between their ends. The cohort consisted of 666 healthy bone marrow donors. All cohort members were sampled while nominally healthy, although unrecorded immune exposures were likely present. The donor was CMV seronegative and was included in the group of approximately 350 seronegative cohort members. Each donor provided a peripheral blood sample, and peripheral blood mononuclear cells were used for TCR beta sequencing. Genomic DNA extraction from the blood cell samples was performed with the Qiagen DNeasy Blood Extraction Kit. The library was produced with the immunoSEQ multiplex PCR assay. A mixture of 60 forward primers for TCR Vbeta segments and 13 reverse primers for TCR Jbeta segments was used in the multiplex PCR. Amplification of the CDR3 region of rearranged TCR beta genes was performed with a multiplex PCR assay on genomic DNA. The amplified TCR beta libraries were sequenced on the Illumina HiSeq System as 87-base-pair reads. Per the authors' processing: A later analysis counted some 80 million unique TCR beta chains across the 640 or so repertoires, and 10 million to 11 million of these chains were shared by at least two donors. Raw reads were error-corrected and collapsed into unique sequences with a nearest-neighbor algorithm that merged closely related sequences to remove PCR and sequencing errors. V, D and J gene segments were assigned by aligning CDR3 sequences to IMGT reference sequences. For a sequence to be retained, a match of at least six nucleotides to both a V gene segment and a J gene segment was required. Rearrangements were called productive when the CDR3 lacked stop codons and stayed in frame with V and J; all others were non-productive. CDR3 was defined by IMGT convention, running from the second conserved V-encoded cysteine to the conserved J-encoded phenylalanine. The earlier analysis of fewer than 750 of the donors excluded sequences that lacked an unambiguous match to a single V gene segment. In an earlier analysis of several hundred of the donors, a V segment was called functional when productive rearrangements were above 56.7%, and segregating when the standard deviation between donors exceeded 5%. A statistical classification framework was developed to diagnose cytomegalovirus status using the catalog of TCR beta chain sequences. A later analysis assigned V and J genes by comparing TCR nucleotide sequences with IMGT/GENE-DB human TR gene sequences. The TCRdist pipeline was used in a later analysis to assign CDR3 sequences and most-parsimonious VDJ recombination scenarios. In a later analysis, each TCR beta chain was defined by its CDR3 amino acid sequence together with its V-gene family, and reads lacking a unique V-gene family were excluded. A later analysis removed 500 to 600 highly shared, low-generation-probability nucleotide sequences to deal with suspected cross-contamination and a sequencing artifact. For each public chain, a later analysis derived a clonal expansion index from normalized ranks of inferred template counts within each repertoire. Generation probabilities in a later analysis came from a VDJ recombination model fitted to out-of-frame rearrangements, and those results were checked against IGoR. Hypergeometric tests were used in a later analysis to score TCR-TCR, TCR-HLA and TCR-CMV co-occurrence, with a repertoire-size bias correction applied to the TCR pairs. A later analysis estimated false discovery rates by permuting HLA or CMV assignments 20 times. In a later analysis, co-occurring TCRs were grouped using DBSCAN, with TCRdist sequence similarity added in when clustering inside HLA-allele-positive subsets. Repertoires with fewer than 30,000 or more than 120,000 public chains were left out of co-occurrence clustering, as were a handful of repertoires with anomalous nucleotide sharing. TCRdb obtained this table from immuneACCESS and retained in-frame rearrangements with V and J assigned. These tables miss some clones; where compared with another copy, unresolved V genes account for less than half of the shortfall, and the remainder is unexplained. For V, J and clone size, that table is used; D and trimming come from the DNA. The sample yields 180,000 or so clones; about 79% were counted once. The leading ten clones occupy roughly 1.5% of the sample.

A remark on this clone: The target of this receptor is not known. Base qualities are not provided; no much larger clone lies one nucleotide away.

Input material: PBMCs. This sequence was found in a man aged 18 to 30 in good health and CMV-seronegative. The V and J segments used are TRBV7-2 and TRBJ2-7; TRBD1 could be the D gene, as 5 bases match. The CDR3 protein: CASSLGQLYEQYF. Read as DNA, the sequence is TGTGCCAGCAGCTTAGGACAGCTCTACGAGCAGTACTTC.